The rows below give T cell receptor beta chains drawn from one sample of a study of shared clonotypes between healthy human individuals. Method: immunoSEQ multiplex PCR; TCRdb's copy keeps in-frame clones and lacks some. The sample holds approximately 2.5 million clones; about 92% are singletons and the top ten take over 0.12%. The sample was naive CD4+ T cells sorted from blood. These receptors were taken from a man between 18 and 35 years old in good health. Both conserved end residues are part of each CDR3. A D gene is named only where the DNA matches it firmly. Some rows mark clone size as missing; the rest say once, few, many or name a class of expanded clone.

d_call,v_call,j_call,clone_size,cdr3_aa,cdr3_nt
NA,TRBV11-3,TRBJ2-5,once,CASSGFGETQYF,TGTGCCAGCAGCGGGTTTGGAGAGACCCAGTACTTC
NA,TRBV7-3,TRBJ2-1,NA,CASSPSSGRYNEQFF,TGTGCCAGCAGCCCCAGTAGCGGCCGTTATAATGAGCAGTTCTTC
NA,TRBV30,TRBJ1-6,few,CAWNRISPLHF,TGTGCCTGGAACAGGATTTCACCCCTCCACTTT
NA,TRBV14,TRBJ1-6,NA,CASSHRSSYNSPLHF,TGTGCCAGCAGTCACAGGTCCTCCTATAATTCACCCCTCCACTTT
TRBD1,TRBV7-6,TRBJ2-7,NA,CASSTPGTGGFYLSYEQYF,TGTGCCAGCAGCACCCCCGGGACAGGGGGTTTTTACCTCTCCTACGAGCAGTACTTC
NA,TRBV7-9,TRBJ1-4,NA,CASSLALGWGNEKLFF,TGTGCCAGCAGCTTAGCGTTGGGTTGGGGCAATGAAAAACTGTTTTTT
NA,TRBV21-1,TRBJ2-3,NA,CASSKYATSGEADTQYF,TGTGCCAGCAGCAAATACGCGACTAGCGGGGAAGCAGATACGCAGTATTTT
NA,TRBV30,TRBJ1-5,NA,CAWSFLTNQPQHF,TGTGCCTGGAGTTTTCTGACTAATCAGCCCCAGCATTTT
TRBD1,TRBV7-9,TRBJ1-6,NA,CASSLGSGGRNSPLHF,TGTGCCAGCAGCTTAGGTTCAGGGGGGAGAAATTCACCCCTCCACTTT
TRBD1,TRBV27,TRBJ2-7,NA,CASSFGTGGYEQYF,TGTGCCAGCAGTTTTGGGACAGGGGGCTACGAGCAGTACTTC
NA,TRBV27,TRBJ2-1,NA,CASEAQYRLNEQFF,TGTGCCAGCGAGGCCCAATACCGGCTCAATGAGCAGTTCTTC
NA,TRBV6-1,TRBJ1-6,NA,CASSQPTSPLHF,TGTGCCAGCAGCCAACCCACTTCACCCCTCCACTTT
NA,TRBV7-2,TRBJ1-5,NA,CASSLVGQPQHF,TGTGCCAGCAGCTTAGTGGGTCAGCCCCAGCATTTT
NA,TRBV6-5,TRBJ1-6,NA,CASSPMPYNSPLHF,TGTGCCAGCAGTCCAATGCCCTATAATTCACCCCTCCACTTT
TRBD2,TRBV6-5,TRBJ2-7,NA,CATRRGVSEQYF,TGTGCCACTCGACGGGGGGTAAGTGAGCAGTACTTC
TRBD1,TRBV6-5,TRBJ2-3,NA,CATNRGKTDTQYF,TGTGCCACGAACAGGGGGAAGACAGATACGCAGTATTTT
NA,TRBV4-2,TRBJ2-1,NA,CASSQETAPYNEQFF,TGTGCCAGCAGCCAAGAGACAGCCCCGTACAATGAGCAGTTCTTC
NA,TRBV5-1,TRBJ2-1,once,CASSLGTEQFF,TGCGCCAGCAGCCTTGGGACAGAGCAGTTCTTC
TRBD2,TRBV9,TRBJ2-5,once,CASSVEASGRQTQYF,TGTGCCAGCAGCGTAGAAGCTAGCGGGAGACAGACCCAGTACTTC
TRBD1,TRBV2,TRBJ2-5,NA,CASDGQGKETQYF,TGTGCCAGTGACGGACAGGGGAAAGAGACCCAGTACTTC
TRBD1,TRBV6-6,TRBJ1-6,NA,CATKPGTDLNSPLHF,TGTGCCACCAAACCCGGGACAGACTTAAATTCACCCCTCCACTTT
NA,TRBV18,TRBJ2-5,once,CASSPPSGETQYF,TGTGCCAGCTCACCACCTAGTGGCGAGACCCAGTACTTC
TRBD1,TRBV6-6,TRBJ2-7,NA,CASGTGQGRDYEQYF,TGTGCCAGCGGGACGGGACAGGGGAGGGACTACGAGCAGTACTTC
TRBD2,TRBV4-2,TRBJ2-3,NA,CASSGTSGGRTDTQYF,TGTGCCAGCAGCGGGACTAGCGGGGGTCGCACAGATACGCAGTATTTT
NA,TRBV6-5,TRBJ2-4,NA,CASSWESPPNIQYF,TGTGCCAGCAGTTGGGAAAGCCCCCCGAACATTCAGTACTTC
TRBD1,TRBV30,TRBJ1-1,NA,CAWTSQGTGAAFF,TGTGCCTGGACATCACAGGGGACGGGTGCAGCTTTCTTT
TRBD2,TRBV10-3,TRBJ2-7,NA,CAISDGLAGLKAYEQYF,TGTGCCATCAGTGACGGACTAGCGGGACTAAAAGCCTACGAGCAGTACTTC
NA,TRBV7-6,TRBJ2-5,NA,CASSLTLETQYF,TGTGCCAGCAGCTTAACGTTGGAGACCCAGTACTTC
TRBD1,TRBV7-6,TRBJ1-2,NA,CASSFLGGQGPYGYTF,TGTGCCAGCAGCTTCCTAGGGGGACAGGGACCCTATGGCTACACCTTC
TRBD1,TRBV28,TRBJ2-1,NA,CASSEPGQGGYEQFF,TGTGCCAGCAGCGAGCCGGGACAGGGGGGTTATGAGCAGTTCTTC
TRBD1,TRBV9,TRBJ2-5,NA,CASSAGTGGTETQYF,TGTGCCAGCAGCGCCGGGACAGGGGGCACGGAGACCCAGTACTTC
NA,TRBV10-3,TRBJ2-3,once,CAISAAGSSTDTQYF,TGTGCCATCAGTGCGGCGGGGTCTAGCACAGATACGCAGTATTTT
NA,TRBV4-2,TRBJ2-3,NA,CASSQDSRTDTQYF,TGTGCCAGCAGCCAAGATTCTCGCACAGATACGCAGTATTTT
TRBD1,TRBV5-1,TRBJ2-5,NA,CASSLDGQGVRETQYF,TGCGCCAGCAGCTTGGATGGACAGGGGGTCCGGGAGACCCAGTACTTC
TRBD1,TRBV5-4,TRBJ2-7,NA,CASSYSGQSSYEQYF,TGTGCCAGCAGCTATTCGGGACAGAGCTCCTACGAGCAGTACTTC
NA,TRBV28,TRBJ1-5,NA,CASNPISSNQPQHF,TGTGCCAGCAACCCCATAAGTAGCAATCAGCCCCAGCATTTT
NA,TRBV7-2,TRBJ1-2,NA,CASRLGGDLRYTF,TGTGCCAGCAGGCTAGGGGGGGACCTGAGGTACACCTTC
NA,TRBV2,TRBJ2-7,NA,CASSEIPRKVYEQYF,TGTGCCAGCAGTGAAATCCCCCGGAAGGTCTACGAGCAGTACTTC
TRBD2,TRBV6-6,TRBJ2-3,NA,CASSYATSGNTDTQYF,TGTGCCAGCAGTTACGCGACTAGCGGAAACACAGATACGCAGTATTTT
NA,TRBV12-2,TRBJ1-2,NA,CASRLVPGASGYGYTF,TGTGCAAGTCGCTTAGTTCCGGGGGCTAGTGGCTATGGCTACACCTTC
TRBD2,TRBV7-2,TRBJ2-1,NA,CASSLRTSGREEQFF,TGTGCCAGCAGCCTCCGGACTAGCGGGAGGGAGGAGCAGTTCTTC
NA,TRBV16,TRBJ1-4,NA,CASSQLQGGEKLFF,TGTGCCAGCAGCCAATTACAGGGAGGAGAAAAACTGTTTTTT
TRBD1,TRBV5-4,TRBJ1-1,NA,CASSFPGQTNTEAFF,TGTGCCAGCAGCTTCCCGGGACAGACGAACACTGAAGCTTTCTTT
TRBD2,TRBV15,TRBJ2-5,NA,CATSRGGSGSQETQYF,TGTGCCACCAGCAGAGGGGGTAGCGGGAGTCAGGAGACCCAGTACTTC
NA,TRBV11-3,TRBJ2-5,NA,CASSFRSQETQYF,TGTGCCAGCAGCTTTCGGAGTCAAGAGACCCAGTACTTC
NA,TRBV5-5,TRBJ2-6,NA,CASSPEGREPSGANVLTF,TGTGCCAGCAGCCCCGAGGGGCGGGAACCCTCTGGGGCCAACGTCCTGACTTTC
TRBD1,TRBV30,TRBJ1-2,NA,CAWSLDRGRGPNYGYTF,TGTGCCTGGAGCCTGGACAGGGGGCGCGGACCTAACTATGGCTACACCTTC
NA,TRBV9,TRBJ2-1,NA,CASTRESSYNEQFF,TGTGCCAGCACCCGGGAGAGCTCCTACAATGAGCAGTTCTTC
NA,TRBV6-6,TRBJ1-4,NA,CASSYYRARDEKLFF,TGTGCCAGCAGTTACTACAGGGCTAGGGATGAAAAACTGTTTTTT
TRBD1,TRBV2,TRBJ1-1,NA,CASSELQGQGQAFF,TGTGCCAGCAGTGAACTTCAAGGACAGGGACAAGCTTTCTTT